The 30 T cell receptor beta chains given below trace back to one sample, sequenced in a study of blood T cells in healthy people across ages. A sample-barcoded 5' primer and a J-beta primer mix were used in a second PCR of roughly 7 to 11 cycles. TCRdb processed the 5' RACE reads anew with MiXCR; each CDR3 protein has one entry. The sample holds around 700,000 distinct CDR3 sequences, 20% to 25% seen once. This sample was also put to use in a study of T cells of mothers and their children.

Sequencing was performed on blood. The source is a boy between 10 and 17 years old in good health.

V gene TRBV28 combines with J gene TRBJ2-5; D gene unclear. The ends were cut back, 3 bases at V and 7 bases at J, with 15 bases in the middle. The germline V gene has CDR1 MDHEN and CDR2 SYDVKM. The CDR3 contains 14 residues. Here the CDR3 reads CASSFSAELGTQYF. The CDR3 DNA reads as TGTGCCAGCAGTTTCTCGGCGGAGCTCGGGACCCAGTACTTC.

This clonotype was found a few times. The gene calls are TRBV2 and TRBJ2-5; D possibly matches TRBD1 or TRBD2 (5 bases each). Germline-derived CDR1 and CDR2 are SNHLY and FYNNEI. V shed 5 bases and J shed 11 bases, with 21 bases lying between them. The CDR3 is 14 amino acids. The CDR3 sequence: CASSPGTAYGEQYF. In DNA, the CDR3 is TGTGCCAGCAGTCCCGGGACGGCATATGGTGAGCAGTACTTC.

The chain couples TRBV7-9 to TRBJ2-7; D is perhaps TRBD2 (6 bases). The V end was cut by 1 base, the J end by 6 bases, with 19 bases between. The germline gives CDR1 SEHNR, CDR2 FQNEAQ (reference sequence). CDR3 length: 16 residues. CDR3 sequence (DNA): TGTGCCAGCAGCTTAGGGAACCAAGCGGGTGGTTTCGAGCAGTACTTC. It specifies CASSLGNQAGGFEQYF.

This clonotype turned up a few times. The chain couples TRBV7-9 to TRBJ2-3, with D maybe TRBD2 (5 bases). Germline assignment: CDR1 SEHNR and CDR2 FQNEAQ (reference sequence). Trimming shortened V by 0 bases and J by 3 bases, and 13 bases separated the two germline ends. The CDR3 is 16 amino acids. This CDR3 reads CASSLALGGGTDTQYF. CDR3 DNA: TGTGCCAGCAGCTTAGCGCTAGGCGGAGGTACAGATACGCAGTATTTT.

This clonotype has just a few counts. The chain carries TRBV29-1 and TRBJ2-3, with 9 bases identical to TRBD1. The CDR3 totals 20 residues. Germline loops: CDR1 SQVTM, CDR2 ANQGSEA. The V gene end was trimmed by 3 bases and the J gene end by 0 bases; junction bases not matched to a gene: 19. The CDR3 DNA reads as TGCAGCGTTGAGAGGAGACTCAAGGGACAGGGAAGGAGAAGCACAGATACGCAGTATTTT. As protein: CSVERRLKGQGRRSTDTQYF.

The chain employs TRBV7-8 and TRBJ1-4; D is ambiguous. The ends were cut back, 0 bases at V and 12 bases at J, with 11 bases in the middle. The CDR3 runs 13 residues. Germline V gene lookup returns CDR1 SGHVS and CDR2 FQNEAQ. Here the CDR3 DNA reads TGTGCCAGCAGCTTAGCAGCGAACGACCAACTGTTTTTT. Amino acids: CASSLAANDQLFF.

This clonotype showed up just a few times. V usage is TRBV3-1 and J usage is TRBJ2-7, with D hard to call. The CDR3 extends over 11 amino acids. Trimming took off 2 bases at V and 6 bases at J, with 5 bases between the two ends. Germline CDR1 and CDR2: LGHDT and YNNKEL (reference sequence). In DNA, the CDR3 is TGTGCCAGCAGCCAAAGTAGCGAGCAGTACTTC. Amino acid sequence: CASSQSSEQYF.

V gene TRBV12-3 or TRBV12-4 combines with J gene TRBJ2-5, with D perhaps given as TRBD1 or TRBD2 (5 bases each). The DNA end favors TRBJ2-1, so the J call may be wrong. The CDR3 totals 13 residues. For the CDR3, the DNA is TGTGCCAGCAGGCCCGGGACGGAGAATGAGCAGTTCTTC. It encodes CASRPGTENEQFF.

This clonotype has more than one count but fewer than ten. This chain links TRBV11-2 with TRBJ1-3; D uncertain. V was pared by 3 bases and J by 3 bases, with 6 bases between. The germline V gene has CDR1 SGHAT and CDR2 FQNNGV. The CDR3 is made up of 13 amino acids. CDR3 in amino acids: CASSFLYGNTIYF. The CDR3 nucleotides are TGTGCCAGCAGCTTCCTATATGGAAACACCATATATTTT.

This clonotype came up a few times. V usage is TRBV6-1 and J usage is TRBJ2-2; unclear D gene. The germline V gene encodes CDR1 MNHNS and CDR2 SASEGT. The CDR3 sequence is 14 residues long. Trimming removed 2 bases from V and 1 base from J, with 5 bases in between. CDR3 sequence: CASSEWRNTGELFF. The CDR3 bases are TGTGCCAGCAGTGAATGGCGGAACACCGGGGAGCTGTTTTTT.

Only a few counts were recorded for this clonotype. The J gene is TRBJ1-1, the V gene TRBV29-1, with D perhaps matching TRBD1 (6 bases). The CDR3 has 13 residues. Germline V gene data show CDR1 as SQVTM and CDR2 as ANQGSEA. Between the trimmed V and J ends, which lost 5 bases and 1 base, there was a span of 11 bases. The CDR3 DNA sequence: TGCAGCGTTTGCAGGGGTGGGAACACTGAAGCTTTCTTT. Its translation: CSVCRGGNTEAFF.

The CDR3, as DNA: TGCGCCAGCAGCTACCGACAGGGGGGTAACGAGCAGTACTTC. Protein product: CASSYRQGGNEQYF. The chain couples TRBV5-1 to TRBJ2-7, with 9 bases identical to TRBD1. The CDR3 has 14 residues. With 3 bases clipped from V and 5 bases from J, the junction kept 6 bases outside the gene matches. The germline V gene encodes CDR1 SGHRS and CDR2 YFSETQ. The full variable domain, completed using reference TRBV5-1 and TRBJ2-7, is KAGVTQTPRYLIKTRGQQVTLSCSPISGHRSVSWYQQTPGQGLQFLFEYFSETQRNKGNFPGRFSGRQFSNSRSEMNVSTLELGDSALYLCASSYRQGGNEQYFGPGTRLTVT.

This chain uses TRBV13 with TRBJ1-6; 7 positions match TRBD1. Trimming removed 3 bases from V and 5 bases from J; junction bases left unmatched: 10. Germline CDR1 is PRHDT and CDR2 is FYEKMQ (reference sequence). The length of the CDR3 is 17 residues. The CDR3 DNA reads TGTGCCAGCAGCTTGGCCCCGGAGGGGACAGATAATTCACCCCTCCACTTT. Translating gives CASSLAPEGTDNSPLHF.

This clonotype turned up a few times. The CDR3 here is CASGLVLFGTGVLDEQFF. CDR3 bases: TGTGCTAGTGGTTTGGTACTATTTGGGACAGGGGTTCTTGATGAGCAGTTCTTC. This rearrangement joins TRBV12-5 to TRBJ2-1; 10 bases agree with TRBD1. V shed 0 bases, J shed 8 bases, and the junction held 13 bases outside the gene matches. Germline V gene sequence: CDR1 LGHNT, CDR2 FRNRAP. The CDR3 sequence is 18 residues long.

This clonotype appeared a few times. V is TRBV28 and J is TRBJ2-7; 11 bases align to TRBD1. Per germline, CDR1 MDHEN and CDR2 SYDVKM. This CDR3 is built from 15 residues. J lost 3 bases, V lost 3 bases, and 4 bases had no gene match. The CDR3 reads CASSLGDRGDYEQYF. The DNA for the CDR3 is TGTGCCAGCAGTTTGGGGGACAGGGGGGACTACGAGCAGTACTTC.

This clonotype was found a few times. The CDR3 loop is CASSPPGSGEQYF. The DNA for the CDR3 is TGTGCCAGCAGCCCACCGGGGTCGGGCGAGCAGTACTTC. The chain employs TRBV7-8 and TRBJ2-5; tentative D call: TRBD2 (5 bases). The J call may be faulty, since TRBJ2-7 better matches the DNA end. The germline CDR1 and CDR2 sequences are SGHVS and FQNEAQ. CDR3 length equals 13 residues.

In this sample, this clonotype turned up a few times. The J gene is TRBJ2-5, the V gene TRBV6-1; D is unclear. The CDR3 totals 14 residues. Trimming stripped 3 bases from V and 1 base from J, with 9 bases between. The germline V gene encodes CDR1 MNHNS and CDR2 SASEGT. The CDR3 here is CASSEVRAQETQYF. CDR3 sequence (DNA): TGTGCCAGCAGTGAGGTTCGGGCCCAAGAGACCCAGTACTTC.

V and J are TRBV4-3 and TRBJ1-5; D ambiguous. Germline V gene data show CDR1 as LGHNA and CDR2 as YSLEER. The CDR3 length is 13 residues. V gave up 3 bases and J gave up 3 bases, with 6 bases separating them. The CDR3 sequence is CASSHTVNQPQHF. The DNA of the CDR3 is TGCGCCAGCAGCCATACGGTCAATCAGCCCCAGCATTTT.

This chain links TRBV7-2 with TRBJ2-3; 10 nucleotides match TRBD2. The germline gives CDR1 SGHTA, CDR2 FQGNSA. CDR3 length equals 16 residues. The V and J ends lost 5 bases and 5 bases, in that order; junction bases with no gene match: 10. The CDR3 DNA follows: TGTGCCAGCAGCCCCGAGGAGCGGGAGGGCCAAGATACGCAGTATTTT. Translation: CASSPEEREGQDTQYF.

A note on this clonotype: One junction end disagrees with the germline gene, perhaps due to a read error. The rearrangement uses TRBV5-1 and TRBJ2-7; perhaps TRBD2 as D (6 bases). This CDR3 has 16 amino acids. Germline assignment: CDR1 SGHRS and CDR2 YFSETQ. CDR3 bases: TGCGCCAGCAGCTTGGGGGGGACTGCCCCAACCTACGAGCTGTACTTC. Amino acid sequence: CASSLGGTAPTYELYF.

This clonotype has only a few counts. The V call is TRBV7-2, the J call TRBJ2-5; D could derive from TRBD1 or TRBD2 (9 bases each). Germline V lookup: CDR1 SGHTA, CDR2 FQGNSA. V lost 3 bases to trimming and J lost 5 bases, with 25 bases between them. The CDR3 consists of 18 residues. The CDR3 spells CASSLDRTASGTGETQYF. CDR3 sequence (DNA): TGTGCCAGCAGCTTGGATCGGACGGCTAGCGGGACAGGGGAGACCCAGTACTTC.

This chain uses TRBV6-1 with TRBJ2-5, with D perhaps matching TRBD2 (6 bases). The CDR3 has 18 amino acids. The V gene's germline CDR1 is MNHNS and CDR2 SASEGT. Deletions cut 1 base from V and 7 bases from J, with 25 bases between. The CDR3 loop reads CASSEGLPHIRAEGTQYF. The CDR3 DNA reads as TGTGCCAGCAGTGAAGGGTTGCCCCACATTCGGGCGGAGGGGACCCAGTACTTC.

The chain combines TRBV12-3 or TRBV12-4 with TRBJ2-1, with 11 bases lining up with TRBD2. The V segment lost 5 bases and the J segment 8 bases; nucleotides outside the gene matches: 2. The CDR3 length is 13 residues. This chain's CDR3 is CASSGTSGYEQFF. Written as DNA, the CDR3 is TGTGCCAGCAGTGGGACTAGCGGTTATGAGCAGTTCTTC.

The CDR3 bases are TGCAGCGTTGAGGCCGGGGTTGACGAGCAGTACTTC. Protein product: CSVEAGVDEQYF. This chain connects TRBV29-1 to TRBJ2-7, with D perhaps TRBD2 (5 bases). The CDR3 has 12 residues. Germline CDR1 and CDR2: SQVTM and ANQGSEA. V was clipped by 3 bases and J by 5 bases, with 11 bases between them.

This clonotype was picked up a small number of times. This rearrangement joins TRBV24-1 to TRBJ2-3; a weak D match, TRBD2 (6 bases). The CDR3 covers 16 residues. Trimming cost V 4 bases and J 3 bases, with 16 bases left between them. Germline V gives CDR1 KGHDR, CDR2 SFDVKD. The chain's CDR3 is CATSDPGTGLTDTQYF. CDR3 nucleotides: TGTGCCACCAGTGACCCGGGGACTGGACTGACAGATACGCAGTATTTT.

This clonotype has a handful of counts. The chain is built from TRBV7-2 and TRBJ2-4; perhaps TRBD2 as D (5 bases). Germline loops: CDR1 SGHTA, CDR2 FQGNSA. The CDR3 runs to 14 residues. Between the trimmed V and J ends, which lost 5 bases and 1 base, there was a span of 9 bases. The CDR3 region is CASSTGVAKNIQYF. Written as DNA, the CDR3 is TGTGCCAGCAGCACCGGGGTTGCCAAAAACATTCAGTACTTC.

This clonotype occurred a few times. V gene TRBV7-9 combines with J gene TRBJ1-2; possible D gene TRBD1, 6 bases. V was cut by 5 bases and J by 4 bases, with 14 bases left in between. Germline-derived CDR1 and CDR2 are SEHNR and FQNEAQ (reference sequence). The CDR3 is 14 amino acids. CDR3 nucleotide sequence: TGTGCCAGCAGCAATATCAGGGGCCCCTATGGCTACACCTTC. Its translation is CASSNIRGPYGYTF.

The CDR3 sequence is CASSLEFGEQYF. CDR3 nucleotide sequence: TGCGCCAGCAGCTTGGAGTTTGGCGAGCAGTACTTC. V usage is TRBV5-1 and J usage is TRBJ2-7, with D uncertain. The germline V gene has CDR1 SGHRS and CDR2 YFSETQ. Trimming took 0 bases from V and 6 from J, leaving 7 bases between them. This CDR3 spans 12 amino acids.

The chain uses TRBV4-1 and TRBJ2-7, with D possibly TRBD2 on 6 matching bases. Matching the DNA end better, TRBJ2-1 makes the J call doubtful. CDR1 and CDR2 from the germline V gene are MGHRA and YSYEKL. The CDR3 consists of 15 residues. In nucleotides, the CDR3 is TGCGCCAGCAGCCAAGGGACTATCTCGGGCTATGAGCAGTTCTTC. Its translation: CASSQGTISGYEQFF.

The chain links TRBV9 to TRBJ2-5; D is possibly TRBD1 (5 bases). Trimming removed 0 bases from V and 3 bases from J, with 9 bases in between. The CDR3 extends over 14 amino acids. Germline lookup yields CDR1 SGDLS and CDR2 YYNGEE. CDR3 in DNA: TGTGCCAGCAGCGTAGATGGCAGGGAAGAGACCCAGTACTTC. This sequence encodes CASSVDGREETQYF.